Included here is one T cell receptor (beta chain) sequence, with context. These data originate in a study of blood T cell repertoires in COVID-19. Background on the study: Sources were T cells, B-cell-depleted T cells, or PBMCs; the material itself was cDNA or gDNA.

This CDR3 is 13 amino acids long. V was cut by 5 bases and J by 5 bases, with 14 bases left in between. Germline lookup yields CDR1 SGHDT and CDR2 YYEEEE. Original data processing: Using reference gene primer amplification, nucleated cell counts were estimated. TCRdb keeps only in-frame clones here, not all; method: immunoSEQ multiplex PCR. The V and J calls and clone size come from that table; D and trimming were worked out from the DNA. The sample yields fewer than 70,000 clones, roughly 85% seen once. Sequenced material: peripheral blood. The TCR comes from a woman older than 75 with acute or convalescent COVID-19. V and J are TRBV5-6 and TRBJ2-7; possibly TRBD2 for D (5 bases). This CDR3 reads CASSSALGNEQYF. In nucleotides, the CDR3 is TGTGCCAGCAGTTCCGCACTAGGAAACGAGCAGTACTTC.